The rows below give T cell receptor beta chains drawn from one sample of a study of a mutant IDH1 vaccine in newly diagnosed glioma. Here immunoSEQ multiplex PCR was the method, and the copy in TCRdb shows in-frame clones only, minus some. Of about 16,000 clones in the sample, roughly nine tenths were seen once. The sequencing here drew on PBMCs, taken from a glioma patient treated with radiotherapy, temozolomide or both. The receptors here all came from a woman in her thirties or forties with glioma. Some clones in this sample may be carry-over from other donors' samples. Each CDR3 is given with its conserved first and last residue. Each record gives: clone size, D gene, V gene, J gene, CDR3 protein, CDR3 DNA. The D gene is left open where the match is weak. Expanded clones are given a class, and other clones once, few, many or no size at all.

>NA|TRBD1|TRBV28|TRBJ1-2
CASSSQTTRQGVDYGYTF
TGTGCCAGCAGTTCCCAAACGACTAGACAGGGGGTGGACTATGGCTACACCTTC
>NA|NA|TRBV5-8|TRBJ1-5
CASSLASMTQPQHF
TGTGCCAGCAGCTTGGCCAGTATGACGCAGCCCCAGCATTTT
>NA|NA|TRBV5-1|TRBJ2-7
CASSLRHEKEF
TGCGCCAGCAGCTTGAGGCATGAAAAGGAGTTC
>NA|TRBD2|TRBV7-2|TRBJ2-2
CASSLAAGRNTGELFF
TGTGCCAGCAGCTTAGCAGCGGGACGGAACACCGGGGAGCTGTTTTTT
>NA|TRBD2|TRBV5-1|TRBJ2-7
CASRIGGGNKYEQYF
TGCGCCAGCAGAATAGGCGGGGGGAATAAATACGAGCAGTACTTC
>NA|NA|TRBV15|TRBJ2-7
CATSRDNGYEQYF
TGTGCCACCAGCAGAGATAATGGTTACGAGCAGTACTTC
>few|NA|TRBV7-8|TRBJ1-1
CASSVDGMNTEAFF
TGTGCCAGCAGCGTAGACGGCATGAACACTGAAGCTTTCTTT
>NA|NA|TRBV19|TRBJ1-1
CASSTAGRGGNTEAFF
TGTGCCAGTAGTACCGCGGGCAGGGGTGGGAACACTGAAGCTTTCTTT
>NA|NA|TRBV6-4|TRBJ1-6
CASSSGDNSPLHF
TGTGCCAGCAGCTCCGGGGATAATTCACCCCTCCACTTT
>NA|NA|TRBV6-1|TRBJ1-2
CASSEEMGGGYTF
TGTGCCAGCAGTGAAGAGATGGGTGGAGGCTACACCTTC
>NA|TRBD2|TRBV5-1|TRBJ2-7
CASSLSAGEQYF
TGCGCCAGCAGCCTATCAGCGGGGGAGCAGTACTTC
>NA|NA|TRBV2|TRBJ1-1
CASSEAWGWTEAFF
TGTGCCAGCAGTGAGGCGTGGGGCTGGACTGAAGCTTTCTTT
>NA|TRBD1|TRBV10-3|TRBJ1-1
CAISEGTGSGTEAFF
TGTGCCATCAGTGAGGGGACAGGCTCGGGCACTGAAGCTTTCTTT
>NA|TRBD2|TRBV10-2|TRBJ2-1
CASSSGGRNEQFF
TGCGCCAGCAGTAGCGGGGGCCGCAATGAGCAGTTCTTC
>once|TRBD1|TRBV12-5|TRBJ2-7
CASGSPAGGSYEQYF
TGTGCTAGTGGCTCCCCTGCAGGGGGCTCCTACGAGCAGTACTTC
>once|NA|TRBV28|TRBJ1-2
CASSLRASTGGYTF
TGTGCCAGCAGTCTCCGGGCGTCCACGGGTGGCTACACCTTC
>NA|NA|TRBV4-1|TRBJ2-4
CASSQAAGSGLGIQYF
TGCGCCAGCAGCCAAGCAGCCGGATCGGGACTCGGCATTCAGTACTTC
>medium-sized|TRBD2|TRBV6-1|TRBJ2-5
CASSEMASGGLLRETQYF
TGTGCCAGCAGTGAAATGGCTAGCGGGGGGCTACTACGAGAGACCCAGTACTTC
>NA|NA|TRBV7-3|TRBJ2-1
CASSSLGRNNEQFF
TGTGCCAGCAGCTCCCTCGGGCGGAACAATGAGCAGTTCTTC
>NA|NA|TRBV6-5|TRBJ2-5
CASKVGISRETQYF
TGTGCCAGCAAGGTGGGGATTTCCAGAGAGACCCAGTACTTC
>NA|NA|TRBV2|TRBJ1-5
CASSEGPSNSQPQHF
TGTGCCAGCAGTGAAGGACCCAGCAATAGCCAGCCCCAGCATTTT
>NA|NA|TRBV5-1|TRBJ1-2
CASSPLQGTGYTF
TGCGCCAGCAGCCCACTACAGGGAACTGGCTACACCTTC
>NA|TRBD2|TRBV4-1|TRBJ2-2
CASSHATSENTGELFF
TGCGCCAGCAGCCATGCCACTAGCGAGAACACCGGGGAGCTGTTTTTT
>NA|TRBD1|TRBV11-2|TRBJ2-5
CASSSRQGVPKETQYF
TGTGCCAGCAGCTCCCGACAGGGGGTGCCCAAAGAGACCCAGTACTTC
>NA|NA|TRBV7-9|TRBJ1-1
CASSWTELNTEAFF
TGTGCCAGCAGTTGGACGGAGCTAAACACTGAAGCTTTCTTT
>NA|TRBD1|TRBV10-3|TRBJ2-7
CAITDPGGANPYEQYF
TGTGCCATCACAGATCCAGGGGGCGCGAATCCCTACGAGCAGTACTTC
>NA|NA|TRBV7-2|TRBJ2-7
CASSLLNLPYEQYF
TGTGCCAGCAGCTTACTTAATTTACCCTACGAGCAGTACTTC
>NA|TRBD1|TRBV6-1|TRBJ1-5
CASSVLGTASNQPQHF
TGTGCCAGCAGTGTACTCGGGACAGCGAGCAATCAGCCCCAGCATTTT
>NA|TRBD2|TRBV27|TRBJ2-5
CASRLAGQETQYF
TGTGCCAGCAGGCTAGCGGGGCAAGAGACCCAGTACTTC
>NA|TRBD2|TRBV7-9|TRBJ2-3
CASSRPSGPTDTQYF
TGTGCCAGCAGCCGACCTAGCGGACCGACAGATACGCAGTATTTT